These T cell receptor beta chains were read from a single sample in a study of T cell responses to AZD1222 COVID-19 vaccine. Assay used: immunoSEQ multiplex PCR; TCRdb lists only in-frame clones, some missing. The repertoire holds about 100,000 clones, with approximately 87% as singletons. Sequences were derived from peripheral blood, sampled on day 0 of AZD1222 vaccination. The source of these receptors is an adult in good health. Both conserved end residues are part of each CDR3. The D gene is left open where the match is weak. A row's size may be missing; if present it is once, few, many or a size class.

clone_size	d_call	v_call	j_call	cdr3_nt	cdr3_aa
.	TRBD1	TRBV2	TRBJ1-2	TGTGCCAGCAGTGACGGGACAGGGTATTTC	CASSDGTGYF
.	.	TRBV7-9	TRBJ1-4	TGTGCCAGCAGCTTCCCGGGGCGCTATGAAAAACTGTTTTTT	CASSFPGRYEKLFF
.	.	TRBV13	TRBJ1-4	TGTGCCAGCAGCTTCTTAGGTGAAAAACTGTTTTTT	CASSFLGEKLFF
.	TRBD1	TRBV18	TRBJ1-2	TGTGCCAGCTCACCAGGACAGGATAACTATGGCTACACCTTC	CASSPGQDNYGYTF
.	.	TRBV27	TRBJ2-1	TGTGCCAGCAGTTCGGTCGGGGTTAGCGATGAGCAGTTCTTC	CASSSVGVSDEQFF
once	.	TRBV19	TRBJ1-1	TGTGCCAGTAGTATTTCGCGGGGTTTGAACACTGAAGCTTTCTTT	CASSISRGLNTEAFF
once	.	TRBV7-2	TRBJ1-2	TGTGCCAGCAGCTTAGGGCTACAATATGGCTACACCTTC	CASSLGLQYGYTF
.	.	TRBV5-5	TRBJ1-5	TGTGCCAGCAGCTCGATAGGGGGGCAGACTCATCAGCCCCAGCATTTT	CASSSIGGQTHQPQHF
.	TRBD2	TRBV4-2	TRBJ2-2	TGTGCCAGCAGACCCGGGGGGGCGACAGCCGGGGAGCTGTTTTTT	CASRPGGATAGELFF
.	TRBD1	TRBV5-1	TRBJ1-6	TGCGCCAGCAGCTTGCAGGGGGAGGGCAATTCACCCCTCCACTTT	CASSLQGEGNSPLHF
.	.	TRBV11-3	TRBJ1-6	TGTGCCAGCAGCTTAGCAGGGGATTTTTCACCCCTCCACTTT	CASSLAGDFSPLHF
.	.	TRBV19	TRBJ1-2	TGTGCCAGTAGTTTAGAGGTTCGGACGGGCTACACCTTC	CASSLEVRTGYTF
once	.	TRBV5-1	TRBJ2-1	TGCGCCAGCAGCTTGGAAGCGGTCGGTGAGCAGTTCTTC	CASSLEAVGEQFF
.	.	TRBV5-1	TRBJ1-1	TGCGCCAGCAGCCTCGGTAGTGAGACTGAAGCTTTCTTT	CASSLGSETEAFF
.	.	TRBV7-9	TRBJ1-4	TGTGCCAGCAGCTTAGCCACCTCGGGGGGTGAAAAACTGTTTTTT	CASSLATSGGEKLFF
.	TRBD1	TRBV9	TRBJ1-2	TGTGCCAGCAGCGTAGTCCCGGGACAGAGCTATGGCTACACCTTC	CASSVVPGQSYGYTF
.	.	TRBV18	TRBJ1-4	TGTGCCAGCTCAGCGACAGTTTCCGAAAAACTGTTTTTT	CASSATVSEKLFF